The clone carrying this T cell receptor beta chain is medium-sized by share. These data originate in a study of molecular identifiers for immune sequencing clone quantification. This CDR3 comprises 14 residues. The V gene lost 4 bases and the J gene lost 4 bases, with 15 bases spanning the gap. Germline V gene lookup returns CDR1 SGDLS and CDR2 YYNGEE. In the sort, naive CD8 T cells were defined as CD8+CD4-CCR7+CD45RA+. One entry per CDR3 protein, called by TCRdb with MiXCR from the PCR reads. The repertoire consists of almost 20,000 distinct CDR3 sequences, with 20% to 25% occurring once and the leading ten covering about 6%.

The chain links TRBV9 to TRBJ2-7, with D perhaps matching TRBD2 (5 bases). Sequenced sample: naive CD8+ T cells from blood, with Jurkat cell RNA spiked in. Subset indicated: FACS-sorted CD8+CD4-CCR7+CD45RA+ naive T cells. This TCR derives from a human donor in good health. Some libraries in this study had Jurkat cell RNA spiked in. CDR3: CASSPPGIEYEQYF. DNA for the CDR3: TGTGCCAGCAGCCCACCCGGGATCGAATACGAGCAGTACTTC.